These T cell receptor beta chains were read from a single sample in a study of blood T cells in healthy people across ages. TCRdb reanalysed the 5' RACE reads using MiXCR and keeps one entry per CDR3 protein. This repertoire shows over 500,000 distinct CDR3 sequences, over 25% found once; its top ten account for approximately 3.6%. This same sample was also taken into another study, of T cells of mothers and their children.

The sequencing input was blood. The receptors were gathered from a boy under 10 years old in good health. Each CDR3 is given with its conserved first and last residue. D genes are given only for firm matches. Size tells how often a clone was seen (once, few, many) or the class of an expanded clone, and some rows leave it out.

D	size	V	J	CDR3	DNA
NA	few	TRBV5-5	TRBJ2-4	CASSLQPGPQNIQYF	TGTGCCAGCAGCTTGCAGCCCGGACCCCAAAACATTCAGTACTTC
NA	NA	TRBV3-1	TRBJ2-2	CASSRQGRTGELFF	TGTGCCAGCAGTCGGCAGGGAAGGACCGGGGAGCTGTTTTTT
TRBD1	NA	TRBV7-9	TRBJ2-6	CASRKTGGRSGANVLTF	TGTGCCAGCAGGAAGACAGGGGGCAGGTCTGGGGCCAACGTCCTGACTTTC
NA	NA	TRBV27	TRBJ2-7	CASSFLDRIYEQYF	TGTGCCAGCAGTTTCTTAGACAGAATCTACGAGCAGTACTTC
NA	NA	TRBV29-1	TRBJ2-7	CSVAGRSPYEQYF	TGCAGCGTTGCTGGAAGGAGCCCCTACGAGCAGTACTTC
NA	few	TRBV19	TRBJ2-5	CASSMEGETQYF	TGTGCCAGTAGTATGGAGGGAGAGACCCAGTACTTC
NA	few	TRBV6-2/TRBV6-3	TRBJ1-5	CASSRPPARMPWGYGSNQPQHF	TGTGCCAGCAGTCGCCCCCCTGCCAGGATGCCATGGGGCTATGGGAGCAATCAGCCCCAGCATTTT
NA	NA	TRBV7-2	TRBJ2-7	CASSSPLQDYEQYF	TGTGCCAGCAGCTCTCCCCTTCAAGACTACGAGCAGTACTTC
NA	NA	TRBV6-5	TRBJ2-3	CASSYGTYASSTDTQYF	TGTGCCAGCAGTTACGGGACATACGCCTCCAGCACAGATACGCAGTATTTT
TRBD2	once	TRBV5-4	TRBJ2-3	CASSSPPAGGPEDTQYF	TGTGCCAGCAGCTCCCCCCCAGCGGGAGGGCCTGAAGATACGCAGTATTTT
TRBD1	few	TRBV29-1	TRBJ2-7	CSVGKTGIYEQYF	TGCAGCGTGGGAAAGACAGGGATTTACGAGCAGTACTTC
TRBD2	few	TRBV11-2	TRBJ2-3	CASSTSGTRTIDTQYF	TGTGCCAGCAGCACCTCCGGGACTAGAACGATAGATACGCAGTATTTT
NA	NA	TRBV6-2/TRBV6-3	TRBJ2-3	CASSYRPEYGGTDTQYF	TGTGCCAGCAGTTACAGGCCAGAATATGGGGGCACAGATACGCAGTATTTT
TRBD2	few	TRBV10-3	TRBJ2-7	CAISGAGVGEQYF	TGTGCCATCAGTGGGGCGGGAGTGGGAGAGCAGTACTTC
TRBD2	few	TRBV27	TRBJ2-7	CASSLSLLAGPYEQYF	TGTGCCAGCAGTTTATCGTTGCTAGCGGGACCATACGAGCAGTACTTC
TRBD2	once	TRBV12-3/TRBV12-4	TRBJ2-1	CASSRTSGRADEQFF	TGTGCCAGCAGTAGAACTAGCGGGAGGGCCGACGAGCAGTTCTTC
TRBD1	NA	TRBV20-1	TRBJ1-1	CSAREAGGSTEAFF	TGCAGTGCTAGAGAGGCAGGGGGGAGCACTGAAGCTTTCTTT
TRBD2	NA	TRBV2	TRBJ2-5	CASSLAGEQETQYF	TGTGCCAGCAGCTTAGCGGGGGAGCAAGAGACCCAGTACTTC
NA	NA	TRBV7-2	TRBJ1-2	CASSLWGREDGYTF	TGTGCCAGCAGCTTATGGGGTCGGGAGGATGGCTACACCTTC
NA	few	TRBV5-1	TRBJ2-3	CASREASTQYF	TGCGCCAGCAGAGAAGCTTCTACGCAGTATTTT
NA	NA	TRBV6-6	TRBJ1-2	CASSYAVGQVNGYTF	TGTGCCAGCAGTTACGCGGTTGGGCAGGTCAATGGCTACACCTTC
NA	NA	TRBV6-5	TRBJ1-2	CASSTLIPDRDGYTF	TGTGCCAGCAGTACCCTAATCCCGGACAGAGATGGCTACACCTTC
NA	NA	TRBV21-1	TRBJ1-2	CASSKASNRGLGYGYTF	TGTGCCAGCAGCAAAGCCTCGAACAGGGGGCTAGGCTATGGCTACACCTTC
NA	once	TRBV12-5	TRBJ2-7	CASGAGLLGRGYEQYF	TGTGCTAGTGGTGCGGGACTCCTAGGCAGGGGGTACGAGCAGTACTTC
NA	NA	TRBV9	TRBJ1-1	CASSPSTGNTEAFF	TGTGCCAGCAGCCCCTCGACGGGGAACACTGAAGCTTTCTTT
NA	few	TRBV27	TRBJ2-1	CASSAPIFGGRPYNEQFF	TGTGCCAGCAGTGCCCCTATTTTTGGCGGTCGACCATACAATGAGCAGTTCTTC
NA	NA	TRBV6-2/TRBV6-3	TRBJ2-7	CASSSMEGFPYEQYF	TGTGCCAGCAGTTCGATGGAGGGATTTCCCTACGAGCAGTACTTC
NA	NA	TRBV20-1	TRBJ1-1	CSASTASLMRTEAFF	TGCAGTGCTAGTACGGCCTCCCTAATGAGGACTGAAGCTTTCTTT
NA	NA	TRBV24-1	TRBJ1-3	CATSDAPENVLSAGNTIYF	TGTGCCACCAGTGACGCACCCGAGAACGTATTATCAGCTGGAAACACCATATATTTT
NA	few	TRBV10-3	TRBJ1-1	CAISESRTQNTEAFF	TGTGCCATCAGTGAGTCGAGAACACAGAACACTGAAGCTTTCTTT
TRBD1	NA	TRBV25-1	TRBJ2-7	CASNGGTGPYEQYF	TGTGCCAGCAATGGCGGGACAGGCCCTTACGAGCAGTACTTC
NA	NA	TRBV7-2	TRBJ2-4	CASGSRLGPPDF	TGTGCCAGCGGCTCCCGTCTTGGTCCGCCTGACTTC
NA	many	TRBV7-2	TRBJ2-4	CASSLEGLAKNIQYF	TGTGCCAGCAGCTTAGAAGGACTAGCCAAAAACATTCAGTACTTC
NA	NA	TRBV2	TRBJ1-1	CASSASTEAFF	TGTGCCAGCAGCGCGAGCACTGAAGCTTTCTTT
NA	NA	TRBV11-2	TRBJ1-5	CASSLGVRNQPQHF	TGTGCCAGCAGCTTAGGGGTTAGGAATCAGCCCCAGCATTTT
NA	few	TRBV6-4	TRBJ2-7	CASRTPASVYEQYF	TGTGCCAGCAGGACCCCGGCTAGCGTGTACGAGCAGTACTTC
TRBD1	NA	TRBV10-1	TRBJ2-7	CASINFGKGGSEQYF	TGCGCCAGCATCAATTTTGGCAAAGGGGGCTCCGAGCAGTACTTC
TRBD2	few	TRBV6-5	TRBJ2-5	CASSYAGTSGMWFF	TGTGCCAGCAGTTACGCGGGAACTAGCGGGATGTGGTTCTTC
NA	NA	TRBV12-3/TRBV12-4	TRBJ2-7	CASSLAHGYEQYF	TGTGCCAGCAGTTTAGCCCACGGGTACGAGCAGTACTTC
NA	NA	TRBV12-3/TRBV12-4	TRBJ2-5	CASRKTGTYGIQYF	TGTGCCAGCAGGAAAACAGGGACTTATGGGATCCAGTACTTC
NA	few	TRBV12-3/TRBV12-4	TRBJ2-1	CASSRSVGEQFF	TGTGCCAGCAGTCGATCAGTAGGTGAGCAGTTCTTC
NA	NA	TRBV14	TRBJ2-4	CASSVRGTNIQYF	TGTGCCAGCAGCGTTAGAGGGACGAACATTCAGTACTTC
NA	NA	TRBV29-1	TRBJ1-1	CSVGERNTEAFF	TGCAGCGTTGGGGAAAGGAACACTGAAGCTTTCTTT
NA	NA	TRBV10-3	TRBJ1-1	CAISGGDISNTEAFF	TGTGCCATCAGTGGAGGGGACATCTCCAACACTGAAGCTTTCTTT
NA	few	TRBV13	TRBJ2-4	CASSLGRENIQYF	TGTGCCAGCAGCTTAGGCCGAGAAAACATTCAGTACTTC
NA	few	TRBV15	TRBJ2-7	CATSRVGQIPYEQYF	TGTGCCACCAGCAGAGTGGGCCAGATCCCCTACGAGCAGTACTTC
NA	NA	TRBV12-3/TRBV12-4	TRBJ2-1	CASSFGIPPNEQFF	TGTGCCAGCAGTTTTGGGATCCCACCCAATGAGCAGTTCTTC
NA	NA	TRBV20-1	TRBJ2-7	CSAADFSYEQYF	TGCAGTGCTGCGGACTTCTCCTACGAGCAGTACTTC
NA	NA	TRBV7-2	TRBJ1-4	CASTEGVATNEKLFF	TGTGCCAGCACCGAGGGGGTAGCAACTAATGAAAAACTGTTTTTT
NA	NA	TRBV6-6	TRBJ1-5	CASSYSRAAPNQPQHF	TGTGCCAGCAGTTACTCAAGAGCGGCCCCCAATCAGCCCCAGCATTTT
NA	NA	TRBV10-3	TRBJ2-7	CAISSGDDIPYEQYF	TGTGCCATCAGTTCCGGGGACGACATACCCTACGAGCAGTACTTC
NA	NA	TRBV6-2/TRBV6-3	TRBJ2-5	CASALAAVTQYF	TGTGCCAGCGCATTAGCAGCGGTGACCCAGTACTTC
NA	few	TRBV10-3	TRBJ2-5	CAISGGDSSQYF	TGTGCCATCAGTGGGGGGGACAGTAGCCAGTACTTC
TRBD1	NA	TRBV28	TRBJ1-3	CASVQGDNSGNTIYF	TGTGCCAGCGTACAGGGGGACAACTCTGGAAACACCATATATTTT
NA	once	TRBV2	TRBJ1-1	CASSEYQGRTEAFF	TGTGCCAGCAGTGAATATCAGGGGAGGACTGAAGCTTTCTTT
NA	few	TRBV11-2	TRBJ2-4	CASSPTVVWGNIQYF	TGTGCCAGCAGTCCAACTGTGGTATGGGGGAACATTCAGTACTTC
NA	once	TRBV21-1	TRBJ2-1	CASGRLAGDVGSYNEQFF	TGTGCCAGCGGCCGACTAGCGGGGGACGTGGGCTCCTACAATGAGCAGTTCTTC